This T cell receptor beta chain was observed in a study of T cell responses to AZD1222 COVID-19 vaccine. Study-level information: The study pooled second doses at about 4 or about 12 weeks.

This CDR3 spans 16 amino acids. Germline lookup yields CDR1 SGHTA and CDR2 FQGTGA. V gave up 1 base and J gave up 5 bases, with 14 bases separating them. Concerning this clone: Its specificity is not known.

Overall study results and limits: The donors showed a predominance of white British ancestry and of females, with possible underestimation of clonal diversity.

This table comes from immunoSEQ multiplex PCR, and its TCRdb copy is limited to in-frame clones, with some not included. The table shows 130,000 to 150,000 clones, with roughly 92% occurring only once. The chain links TRBV7-3 to TRBJ2-2; D could derive from TRBD1 or TRBD2 (6 bases each). This receptor was taken from an adult in good health. Sequences were derived from peripheral blood, sampled on day 0 of AZD1222 vaccination. CDR3 residues: CASSLRGLQGTGELFF. The CDR3 DNA sequence: TGTGCCAGCAGCTTAAGGGGACTTCAGGGGACCGGGGAGCTGTTTTTT. Full variable domain (rest looked up from reference TRBV7-3 and TRBJ2-2): GAGVSQTPSNKVTEKGKYVELRCDPISGHTALYWYRQSLGQGPEFLIYFQGTGAADDSGLPNDRFFAVRPEGSVSTLKIQRTERGDSAVYLCASSLRGLQGTGELFFGEGSRLTVL.